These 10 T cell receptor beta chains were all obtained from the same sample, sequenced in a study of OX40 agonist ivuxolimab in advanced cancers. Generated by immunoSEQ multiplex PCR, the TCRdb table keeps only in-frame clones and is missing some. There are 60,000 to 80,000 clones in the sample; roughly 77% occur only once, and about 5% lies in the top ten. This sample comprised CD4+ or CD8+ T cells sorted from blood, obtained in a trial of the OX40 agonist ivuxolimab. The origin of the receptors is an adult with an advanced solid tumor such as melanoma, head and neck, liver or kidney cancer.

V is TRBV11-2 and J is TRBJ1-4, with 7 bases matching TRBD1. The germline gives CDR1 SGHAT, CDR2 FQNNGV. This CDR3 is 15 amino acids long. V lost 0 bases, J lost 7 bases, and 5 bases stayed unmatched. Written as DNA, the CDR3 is TGTGCCAGCAGCTTAGAGGGACAGAAATCTGAAAAACTGTTTTTT. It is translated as CASSLEGQKSEKLFF.

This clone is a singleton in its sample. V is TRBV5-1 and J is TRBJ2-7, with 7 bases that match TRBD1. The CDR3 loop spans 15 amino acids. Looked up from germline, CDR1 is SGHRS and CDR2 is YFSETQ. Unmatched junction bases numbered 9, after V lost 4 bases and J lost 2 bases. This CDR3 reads CASSRSGTETYEQYF. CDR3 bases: TGCGCCAGCAGCCGATCCGGGACAGAGACCTACGAGCAGTACTTC.

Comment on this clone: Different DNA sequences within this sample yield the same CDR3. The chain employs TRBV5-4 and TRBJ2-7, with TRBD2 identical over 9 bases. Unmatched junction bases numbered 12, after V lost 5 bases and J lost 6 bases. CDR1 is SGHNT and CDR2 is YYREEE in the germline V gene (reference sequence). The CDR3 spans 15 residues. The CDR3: CASSFKREAPGEQYF. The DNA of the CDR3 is TGTGCCAGCAGTTTCAAGCGGGAGGCCCCGGGCGAGCAGTACTTC.

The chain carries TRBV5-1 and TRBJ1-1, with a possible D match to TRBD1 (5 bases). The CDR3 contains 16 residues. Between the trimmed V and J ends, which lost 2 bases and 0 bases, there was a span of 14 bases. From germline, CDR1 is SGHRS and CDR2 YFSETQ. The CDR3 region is CASSFHVQEMNTEAFF. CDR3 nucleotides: TGCGCCAGCAGCTTTCACGTACAGGAAATGAACACTGAAGCTTTCTTT.

CDR3 amino acids: CASSTPTGEDTGELFF. CDR3 DNA: TGTGCCAGCAGCACGCCGACAGGGGAAGACACCGGGGAGCTGTTTTTT. The chain has TRBV13 and TRBJ2-2; the match to TRBD1 covers 8 bases. This CDR3 spans 16 amino acids. The J segment lost 3 bases and the V segment lost 5 bases, leaving 8 bases of the junction unmatched. CDR1 is PRHDT and CDR2 is FYEKMQ in the germline V gene (reference sequence). The full variable domain, its missing parts supplied by reference TRBV13 and TRBJ2-2, is AAGVIQSPRHLIKEKRETATLKCYPIPRHDTVYWYQQGPGQDPQFLISFYEKMQSDKGSIPDRFSAQQFSDYHSELNMSSLELGDSALYFCASSTPTGEDTGELFFGEGSRLTVL.

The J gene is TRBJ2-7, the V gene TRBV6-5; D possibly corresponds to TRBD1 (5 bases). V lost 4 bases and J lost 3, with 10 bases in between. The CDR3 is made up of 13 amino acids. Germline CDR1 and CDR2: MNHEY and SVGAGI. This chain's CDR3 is CASSSGNRYEQYF. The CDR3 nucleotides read TGTGCCAGCAGTTCAGGGAATCGCTACGAGCAGTACTTC.

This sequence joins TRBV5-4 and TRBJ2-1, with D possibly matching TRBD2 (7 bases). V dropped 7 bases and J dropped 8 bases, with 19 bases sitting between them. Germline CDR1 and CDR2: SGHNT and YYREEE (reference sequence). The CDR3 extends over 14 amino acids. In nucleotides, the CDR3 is TGTGCCAGCCGTCGGTGGGGGGGCGGGGATGAGCAGTTCTTC. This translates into CASRRWGGGDEQFF.

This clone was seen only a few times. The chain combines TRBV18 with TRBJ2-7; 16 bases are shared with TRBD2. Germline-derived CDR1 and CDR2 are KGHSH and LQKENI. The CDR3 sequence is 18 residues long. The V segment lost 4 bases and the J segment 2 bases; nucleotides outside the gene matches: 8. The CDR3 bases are TGTGCCAGCTCACTAGGGACTAGCGGGAGGGCCTGGACCTACGAGCAGTACTTC. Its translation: CASSLGTSGRAWTYEQYF.

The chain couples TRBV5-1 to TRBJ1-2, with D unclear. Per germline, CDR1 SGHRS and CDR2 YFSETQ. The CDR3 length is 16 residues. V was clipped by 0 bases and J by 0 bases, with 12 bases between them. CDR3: CASSLGDSLPNYGYTF. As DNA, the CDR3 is TGCGCCAGCAGCTTGGGTGATAGCCTACCTAACTATGGCTACACCTTC. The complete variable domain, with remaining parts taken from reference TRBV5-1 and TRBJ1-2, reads KAGVTQTPRYLIKTRGQQVTLSCSPISGHRSVSWYQQTPGQGLQFLFEYFSETQRNKGNFPGRFSGRQFSNSRSEMNVSTLELGDSALYLCASSLGDSLPNYGYTFGSGTRLTVV.

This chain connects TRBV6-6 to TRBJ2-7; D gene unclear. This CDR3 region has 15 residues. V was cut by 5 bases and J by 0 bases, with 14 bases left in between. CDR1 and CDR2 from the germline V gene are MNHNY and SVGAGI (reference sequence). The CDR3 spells CASSAPGSSSYEQYF. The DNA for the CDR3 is TGTGCCAGCAGTGCCCCCGGTTCTAGCTCCTACGAGCAGTACTTC.